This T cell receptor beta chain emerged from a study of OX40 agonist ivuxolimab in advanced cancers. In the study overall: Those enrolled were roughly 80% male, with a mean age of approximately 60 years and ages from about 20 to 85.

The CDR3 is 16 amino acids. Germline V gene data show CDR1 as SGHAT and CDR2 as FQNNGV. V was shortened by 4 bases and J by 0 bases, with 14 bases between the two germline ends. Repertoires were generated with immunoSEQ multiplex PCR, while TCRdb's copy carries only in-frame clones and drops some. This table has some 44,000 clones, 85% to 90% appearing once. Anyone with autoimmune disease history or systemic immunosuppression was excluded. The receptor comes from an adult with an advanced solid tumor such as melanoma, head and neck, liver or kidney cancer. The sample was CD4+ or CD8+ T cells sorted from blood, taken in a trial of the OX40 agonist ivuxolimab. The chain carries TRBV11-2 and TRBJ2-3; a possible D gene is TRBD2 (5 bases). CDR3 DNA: TGTGCCAGCAGCTCCGCTAGATGGACTAGCACAGATACGCAGTATTTT. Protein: CASSSARWTSTDTQYF.